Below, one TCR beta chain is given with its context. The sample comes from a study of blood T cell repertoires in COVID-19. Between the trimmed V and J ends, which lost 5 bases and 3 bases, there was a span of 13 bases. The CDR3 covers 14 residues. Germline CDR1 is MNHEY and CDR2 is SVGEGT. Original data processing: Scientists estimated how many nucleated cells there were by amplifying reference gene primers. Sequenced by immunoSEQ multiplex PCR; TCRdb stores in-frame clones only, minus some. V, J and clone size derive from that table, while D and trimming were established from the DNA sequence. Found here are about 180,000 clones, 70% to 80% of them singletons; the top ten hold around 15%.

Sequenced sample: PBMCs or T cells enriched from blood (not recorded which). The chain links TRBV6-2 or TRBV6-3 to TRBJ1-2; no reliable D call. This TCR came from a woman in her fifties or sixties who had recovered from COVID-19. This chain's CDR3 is CASSKWPQDYGYTF. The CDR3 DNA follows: TGTGCCAGCAGTAAGTGGCCGCAGGACTATGGCTACACCTTC.